This T cell receptor beta chain was sequenced for a study of blood T cells in healthy people across ages. Overall study: About one barcoded beta molecule was captured per two T cells (by template switching).

In germline, CDR1 is DFQATT, CDR2 SNEGSKA (reference sequence). The CDR3 is made up of 12 amino acids, end residues included. To note about this clonotype: Because the CDR3's place on the DNA is in doubt, the DNA is left out and the CDR3 is given as listed by TCRdb.

Sample-barcoded 5' priming and a J-beta primer mix drove a second PCR of roughly 6 to 12 cycles. One entry per CDR3 protein results from TCRdb running MiXCR on the 5' RACE reads. The repertoire holds more than 1,400,000 distinct CDR3 sequences, approximately 42% seen once, with around 8% in the top ten. The sequence derives from a woman aged 18-29 years in good health. V and J are TRBV20-1 and TRBJ2-7; the tabulated D call, TRBD1, remains unverified against the DNA. Sequenced material: blood. This chain's CDR3 is CSATSVLYEQYF.